Listed below are T cell receptor beta chains from one sample, sequenced in a study of T cells in Graves' hyperthyroidism and ophthalmopathy. TCRdb itself ran the multiplex PCR reads through MiXCR, one entry per CDR3 protein. This table holds about 570,000 distinct CDR3 sequences, 13% to 15% found once. The specimen was blood. The receptors here all came from a middle-aged woman with Graves' hyperthyroidism. The CDR3 runs from the conserved cysteine through the conserved F or W. The listing skips clone size in some rows; elsewhere it reads once, few, many or a size class.

V gene	clone size	J gene	CDR3 protein
TRBV3-1	many	TRBJ2-2	CASSQDTSTGELFF
TRBV20-1	many	TRBJ2-1	CSAVGHNEQFF
TRBV6-1	NA	TRBJ2-3	CASSAAGRGADTQYF
TRBV5-4	few	TRBJ2-7	CASSLDRVSYEQYF
TRBV12-3/TRBV12-4	many	TRBJ2-5	CASSLRASGSPEETQYF
TRBV3-1	few	TRBJ2-3	CASSRWGYGGTDTQYF
TRBV28	many	TRBJ1-1	CASRANQRTGAAFF
TRBV6-1	NA	TRBJ1-5	CASSGFPGGGNQPQHF
TRBV27	NA	TRBJ1-5	CASAMAAGNQPQHF
TRBV28	few	TRBJ1-1	CASSLLQGGAFF
TRBV7-9	NA	TRBJ2-3	CASSLALVAADTQYF
TRBV2	NA	TRBJ2-2	CASRTSGGAGELFF
TRBV2	NA	TRBJ2-2	CASRWGTGGSGELFF
TRBV2	many	TRBJ2-3	CASGGGLGDSTDTQYF
TRBV4-2	NA	TRBJ1-2	CASSPIPGQGPNYGSTF
TRBV24-1	NA	TRBJ2-1	CATSDHSSYNEQFF
TRBV10-3	NA	TRBJ1-1	CAISEFVNTEAFF
TRBV4-1	few	TRBJ2-2	CASSQGTNTGELFF
TRBV27	NA	TRBJ1-1	CASTLGGSNTEAFF
TRBV29-1	NA	TRBJ2-2	CSAGGLAGVIGELFF
TRBV19	many	TRBJ2-7	CATMPTGDSYEQYF
TRBV30	NA	TRBJ1-6	CAWRGTEFLSSYNSPLHF
TRBV5-1	NA	TRBJ2-7	CASSLAGTERTYEQYF
TRBV19	NA	TRBJ2-3	CASSDDRDSTDTQYF
TRBV3-1	NA	TRBJ2-5	CASSQEPGVQETQYF
TRBV12-3/TRBV12-4	few	TRBJ1-6	CASSFARVGQPLHF
TRBV20-1	many	TRBJ2-7	CSARDGSYEQYF
TRBV20-1	NA	TRBJ1-5	CSAVTGTVNQSQHF
TRBV27	NA	TRBJ1-4	CASSPMPGTANEKLFF
TRBV19	NA	TRBJ1-5	CASAGTDNQPQHF
TRBV20-1	many	TRBJ2-7	CSAKGTSSYEQYF
TRBV7-2	many	TRBJ2-3	CASRSGLAGGLQSTDTQYF
TRBV20-1	many	TRBJ2-5	CSAREPLTVQETQYF
TRBV7-9	NA	TRBJ1-6	CASSQQGENNSPLHF
TRBV20-1	few	TRBJ2-7	CSAGGLAIPYEQYF
TRBV5-8	many	TRBJ1-2	CASSFGSTYGYTF
TRBV12-3/TRBV12-4	many	TRBJ2-7	CASSYSNSYEQYF
TRBV18	many	TRBJ2-1	CASSSNYNEQFF
TRBV2	NA	TRBJ2-1	CASSDSGLAVDNEQFF
TRBV7-9	many	TRBJ2-1	CASSLGASRFNEQFF
TRBV7-9	few	TRBJ2-3	CASSLGASGVADTQYF
TRBV7-9	many	TRBJ2-7	CASTRRDEQYF
TRBV11-2	many	TRBJ1-1	CASSPQGWDTEAFF
TRBV29-1	many	TRBJ2-7	CSVAGSDRASSYEQYF
TRBV27	many	TRBJ2-7	CASSLLRDRGGEQYF
TRBV5-1	many	TRBJ2-1	CASSSGLLNNEQFF
TRBV7-8	many	TRBJ2-5	CASSLEVTLGRETQYF
TRBV28	many	TRBJ2-1	CASSQSGEISSYNEQFF
TRBV19	NA	TRBJ1-5	CASTPVGTGGNQPQHF
TRBV7-2	few	TRBJ2-7	CASSLAAGTMAYEQYF
TRBV12-5	many	TRBJ1-1	CASAFSRANTEAFF
TRBV7-3	few	TRBJ2-2	CASKGNTGELFF
TRBV7-2	many	TRBJ1-2	CASSPVAGLNYGYTF
TRBV28	NA	TRBJ1-2	CASRGGDGYTF
TRBV19	few	TRBJ2-2	CASSASGKGELFF